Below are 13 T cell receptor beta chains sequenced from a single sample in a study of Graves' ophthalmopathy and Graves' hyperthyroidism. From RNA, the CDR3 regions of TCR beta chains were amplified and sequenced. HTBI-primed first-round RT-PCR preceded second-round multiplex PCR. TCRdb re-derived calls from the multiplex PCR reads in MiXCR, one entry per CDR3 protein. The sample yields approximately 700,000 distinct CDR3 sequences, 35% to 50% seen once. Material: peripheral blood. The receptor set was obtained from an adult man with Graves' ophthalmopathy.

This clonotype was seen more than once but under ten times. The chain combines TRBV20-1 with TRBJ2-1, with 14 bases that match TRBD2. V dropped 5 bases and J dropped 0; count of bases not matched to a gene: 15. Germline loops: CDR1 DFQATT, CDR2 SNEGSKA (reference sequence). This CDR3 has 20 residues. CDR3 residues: CSACRYPGLAGDGSYNEQFF. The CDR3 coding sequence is TGCAGTGCTTGTCGGTACCCGGGACTAGCGGGAGACGGCTCCTACAATGAGCAGTTCTTC.

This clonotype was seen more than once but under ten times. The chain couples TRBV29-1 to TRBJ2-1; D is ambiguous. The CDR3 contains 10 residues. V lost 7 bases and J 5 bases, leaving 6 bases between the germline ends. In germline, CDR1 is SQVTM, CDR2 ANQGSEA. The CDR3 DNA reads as TGCAGCGGAACCAACAATGAGCAGTTCTTC. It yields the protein CSGTNNEQFF.

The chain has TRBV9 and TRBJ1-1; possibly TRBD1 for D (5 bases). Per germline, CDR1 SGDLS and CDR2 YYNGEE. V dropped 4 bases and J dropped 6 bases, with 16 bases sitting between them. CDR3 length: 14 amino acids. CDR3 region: CASSPVGGEAEAFF. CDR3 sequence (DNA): TGTGCCAGCAGCCCAGTCGGGGGAGAGGCTGAAGCTTTCTTT.

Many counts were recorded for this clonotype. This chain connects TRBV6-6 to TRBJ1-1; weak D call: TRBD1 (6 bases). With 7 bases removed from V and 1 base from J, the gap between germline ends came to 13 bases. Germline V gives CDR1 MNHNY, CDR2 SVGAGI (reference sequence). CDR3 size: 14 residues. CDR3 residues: CASTRTGRNTEAFF. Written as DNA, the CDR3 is TGTGCCAGCACCAGAACAGGGAGGAACACTGAAGCTTTCTTT.

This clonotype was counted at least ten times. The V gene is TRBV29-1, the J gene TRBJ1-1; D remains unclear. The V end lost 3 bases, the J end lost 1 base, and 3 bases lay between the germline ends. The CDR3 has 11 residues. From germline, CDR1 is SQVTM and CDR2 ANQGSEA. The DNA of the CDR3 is TGCAGCGTTGACAAGAACACTGAAGCTTTCTTT. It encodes CSVDKNTEAFF.

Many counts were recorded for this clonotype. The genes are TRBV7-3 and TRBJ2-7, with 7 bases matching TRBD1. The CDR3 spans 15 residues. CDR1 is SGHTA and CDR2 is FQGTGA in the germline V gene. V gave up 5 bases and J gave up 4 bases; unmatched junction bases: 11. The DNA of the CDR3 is TGTGCCAGCAGCCGCTCCGCCGGGACAGAATACGAGCAGTACTTC. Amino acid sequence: CASSRSAGTEYEQYF. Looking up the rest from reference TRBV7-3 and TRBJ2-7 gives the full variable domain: GAGVSQTPSNKVTEKGKYVELRCDPISGHTALYWYRQSLGQGPEFLIYFQGTGAADDSGLPNDRFFAVRPEGSVSTLKIQRTERGDSAVYLCASSRSAGTEYEQYFGPGTRLTVT.

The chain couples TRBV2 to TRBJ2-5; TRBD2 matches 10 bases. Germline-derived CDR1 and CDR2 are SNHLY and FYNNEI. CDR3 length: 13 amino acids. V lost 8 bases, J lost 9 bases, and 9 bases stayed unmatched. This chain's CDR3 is CASSLAGPRAQYF. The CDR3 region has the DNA TGTGCCAGCTCACTAGCGGGACCGCGGGCCCAGTACTTC.

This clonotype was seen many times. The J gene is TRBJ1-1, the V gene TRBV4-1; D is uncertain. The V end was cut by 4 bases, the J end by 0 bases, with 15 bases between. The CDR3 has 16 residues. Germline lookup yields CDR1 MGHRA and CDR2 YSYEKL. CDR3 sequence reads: CASSPSLGRMNTEAFF. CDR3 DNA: TGCGCCAGCAGCCCGTCTCTAGGACGGATGAACACTGAAGCTTTCTTT.

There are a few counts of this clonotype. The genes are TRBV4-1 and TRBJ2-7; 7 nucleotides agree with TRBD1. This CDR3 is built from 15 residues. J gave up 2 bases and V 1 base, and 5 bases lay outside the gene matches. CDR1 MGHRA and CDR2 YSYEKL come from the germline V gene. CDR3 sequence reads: CASSQATDRAYEQYF. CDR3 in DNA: TGCGCCAGCAGCCAAGCGACCGACAGGGCCTACGAGCAGTACTTC.

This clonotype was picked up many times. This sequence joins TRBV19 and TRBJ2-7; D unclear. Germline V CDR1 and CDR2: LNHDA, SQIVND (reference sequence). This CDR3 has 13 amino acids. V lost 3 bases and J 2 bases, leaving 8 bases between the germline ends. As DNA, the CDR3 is TGTGCCAGTAGTATCCGGATTCCCTACGAGCAGTACTTC. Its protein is CASSIRIPYEQYF. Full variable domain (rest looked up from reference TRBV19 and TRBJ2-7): DGGITQSPKYLFRKEGQNVTLSCEQNLNHDAMYWYRQDPGQGLRLIYYSQIVNDFQKGDIAEGYSVSREKKESFPLTVTSAQKNPTAFYLCASSIRIPYEQYFGPGTRLTVT.

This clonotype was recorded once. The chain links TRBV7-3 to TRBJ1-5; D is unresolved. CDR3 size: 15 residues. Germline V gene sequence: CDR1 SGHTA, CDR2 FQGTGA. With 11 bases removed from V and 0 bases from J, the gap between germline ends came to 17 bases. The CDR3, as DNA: TGTGCCTGGAGTGTTCCGGGGTATAGCAATCAGCCCCAGCATTTT. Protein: CAWSVPGYSNQPQHF.

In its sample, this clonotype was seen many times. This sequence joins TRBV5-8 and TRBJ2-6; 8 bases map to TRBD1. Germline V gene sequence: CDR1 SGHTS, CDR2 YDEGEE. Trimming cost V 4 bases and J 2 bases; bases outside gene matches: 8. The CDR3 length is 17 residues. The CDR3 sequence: CASSPVLDRAGANVLTF. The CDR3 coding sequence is TGTGCCAGCAGCCCGGTACTGGACAGGGCTGGGGCCAACGTCCTGACTTTC. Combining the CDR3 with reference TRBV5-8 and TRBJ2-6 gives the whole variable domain EAGVTQSPTHLIKTRGQQATLRCSPISGHTSVYWYQQALGLGLQFLLWYDEGEERNRGNFPPRFSGRQFPNYSSELNVNALELEDSALYLCASSPVLDRAGANVLTFGAGSRLTVL.

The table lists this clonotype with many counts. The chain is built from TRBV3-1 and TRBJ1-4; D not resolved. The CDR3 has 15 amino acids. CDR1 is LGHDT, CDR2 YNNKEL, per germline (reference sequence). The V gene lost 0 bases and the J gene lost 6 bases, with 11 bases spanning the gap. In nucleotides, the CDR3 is TGTGCCAGCAGCCAAGATCGCCGTGTTGATGAAAAACTGTTTTTT. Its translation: CASSQDRRVDEKLFF.